This entry describes one TCR beta chain. Its antigen is not identified. CDR1 and CDR2 from the germline V gene are MNHEY and SVGAGI. J was trimmed by 1 base and V by 7 bases; bases with no gene match: 7. The CDR3 has 15 residues. This record comes from a study of a mutant IDH1 vaccine in newly diagnosed glioma. Study in general: Among treated patients, roughly 60% were male and around 40% female, and mean age was roughly 40 years.

Documented time point: week 23, last vaccination. The content of each vaccine dose was 300 ug of mutant IDH1 20-mer peptide, and topical imiquimod accompanied it. Donor tumors were new WHO grade 3 or 4 IDH1-mutant, ATRX-lost astrocytomas. Profiled with immunoSEQ multiplex PCR; TCRdb holds only in-frame clones, not every one. The sample holds 75,000 to 80,000 clones, more than 80% seen once. This sequence joins TRBV6-5 and TRBJ2-3, with 8 bases matching TRBD2. Sample: PBMCs, taken from a glioma patient whose treatment included an IDH1 peptide vaccine. The sequence was obtained from a woman in her forties or fifties with glioma. The CDR3 nucleotides are TGTGCCAGCACCTACGGGCGGGAGGGCACAGATACGCAGTATTTT. It encodes CASTYGREGTDTQYF.